The T cell receptor (beta chain) described here comes from a study of patients and donors after allogeneic stem cell transplantation. In this sample, this clonotype turned up a few times. Trimming cost V 1 base and J 7 bases; bases outside gene matches: 3. The CDR3 runs to 13 residues. CDR1 LGHNA and CDR2 YSLEER come from the germline V gene. TCRdb redid the calling of the RT-PCR reads with MiXCR, one entry per CDR3 protein. The profile shows under 200,000 distinct CDR3 sequences, about 30% of them singletons. The sample was blood, either unsorted or a sorted T cell fraction (not recorded which). The receptor was isolated from a human donor who was either an allogeneic HSCT recipient or a stem cell or donor lymphocyte infusion donor (not recorded which). It is not recorded whose cells these are; they may come from a transplant donor. The chain is built from TRBV4-3 and TRBJ2-5; 7 nucleotides align to TRBD1. Here the CDR3 reads CASSQGAGGTQYF. In DNA form, the CDR3 reads TGCGCCAGCAGCCAAGGGGCAGGGGGGACCCAGTACTTC.